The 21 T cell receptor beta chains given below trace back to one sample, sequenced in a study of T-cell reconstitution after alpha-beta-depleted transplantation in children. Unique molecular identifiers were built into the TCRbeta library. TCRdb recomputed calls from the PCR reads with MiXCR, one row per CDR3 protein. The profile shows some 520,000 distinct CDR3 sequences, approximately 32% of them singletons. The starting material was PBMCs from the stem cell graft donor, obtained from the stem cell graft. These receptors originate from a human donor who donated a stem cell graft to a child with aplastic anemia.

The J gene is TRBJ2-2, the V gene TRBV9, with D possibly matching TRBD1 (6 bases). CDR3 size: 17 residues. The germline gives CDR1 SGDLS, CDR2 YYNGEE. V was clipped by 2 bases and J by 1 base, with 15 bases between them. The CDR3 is CASSVPPRGQNTGELFF. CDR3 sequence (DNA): TGTGCCAGCAGCGTCCCACCCAGGGGACAGAACACCGGGGAGCTGTTTTTT.

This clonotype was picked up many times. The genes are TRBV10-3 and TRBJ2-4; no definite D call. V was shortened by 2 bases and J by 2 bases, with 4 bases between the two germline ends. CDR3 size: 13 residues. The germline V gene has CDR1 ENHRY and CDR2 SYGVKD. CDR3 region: CAISETSKNIQYF. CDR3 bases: TGTGCCATCAGTGAGACCTCCAAAAACATTCAGTACTTC.

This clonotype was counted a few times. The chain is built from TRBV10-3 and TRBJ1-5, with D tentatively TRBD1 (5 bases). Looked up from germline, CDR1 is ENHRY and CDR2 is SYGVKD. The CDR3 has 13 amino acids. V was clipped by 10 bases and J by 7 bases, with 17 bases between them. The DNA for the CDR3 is TGTGCCACCAGGGACGGGGATCGGCAGCCCCAGCATTTT. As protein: CATRDGDRQPQHF.

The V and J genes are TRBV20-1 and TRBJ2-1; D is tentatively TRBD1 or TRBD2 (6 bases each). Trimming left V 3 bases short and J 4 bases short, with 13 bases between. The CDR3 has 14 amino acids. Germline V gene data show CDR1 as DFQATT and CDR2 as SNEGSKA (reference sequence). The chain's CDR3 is CSASSRGRYNEQFF. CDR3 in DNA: TGCAGTGCTAGCAGCCGGGGGCGTTACAATGAGCAGTTCTTC.

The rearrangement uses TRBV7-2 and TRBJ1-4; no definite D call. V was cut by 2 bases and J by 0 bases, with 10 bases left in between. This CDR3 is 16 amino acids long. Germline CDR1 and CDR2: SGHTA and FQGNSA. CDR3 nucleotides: TGTGCCAGCAGCTTAAACCCTATTGCAACTAATGAAAAACTGTTTTTT. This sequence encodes CASSLNPIATNEKLFF.

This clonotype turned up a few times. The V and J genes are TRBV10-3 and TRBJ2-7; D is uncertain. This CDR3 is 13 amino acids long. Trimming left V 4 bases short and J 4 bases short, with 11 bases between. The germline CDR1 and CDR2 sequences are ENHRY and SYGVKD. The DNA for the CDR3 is TGTGCCATCAGTGGGGCGAATACGTACGAGCAGTACTTC. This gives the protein CAISGANTYEQYF.

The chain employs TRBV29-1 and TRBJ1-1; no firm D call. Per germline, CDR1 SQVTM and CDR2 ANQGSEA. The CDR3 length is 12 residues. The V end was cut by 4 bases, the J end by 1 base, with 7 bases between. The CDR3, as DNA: TGCAGCGTTGTGCGGAAGAACACTGAAGCTTTCTTT. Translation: CSVVRKNTEAFF. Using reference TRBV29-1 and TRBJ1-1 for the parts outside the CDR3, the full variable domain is SAVISQKPSRDICQRGTSLTIQCQVDSQVTMMFWYRQQPGQSLTLIATANQGSEATYESGFVIDKFPISRPNLTFSTLTVSNMSPEDSSIYLCSVVRKNTEAFFGQGTRLTVV.

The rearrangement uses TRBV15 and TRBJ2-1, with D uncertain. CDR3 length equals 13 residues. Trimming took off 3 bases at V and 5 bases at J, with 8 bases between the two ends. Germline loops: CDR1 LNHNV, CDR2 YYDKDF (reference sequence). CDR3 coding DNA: TGTGCCACCAGCAGGGACCGAAACAATGAGCAGTTCTTC. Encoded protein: CATSRDRNNEQFF.

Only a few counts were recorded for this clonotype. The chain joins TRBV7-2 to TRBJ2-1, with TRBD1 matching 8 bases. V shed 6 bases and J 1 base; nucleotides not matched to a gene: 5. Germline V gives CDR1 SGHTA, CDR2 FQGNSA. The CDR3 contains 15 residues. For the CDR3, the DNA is TGTGCCAGCAGATACCGGGACAGGTCCTACAATGAGCAGTTCTTC. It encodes CASRYRDRSYNEQFF.

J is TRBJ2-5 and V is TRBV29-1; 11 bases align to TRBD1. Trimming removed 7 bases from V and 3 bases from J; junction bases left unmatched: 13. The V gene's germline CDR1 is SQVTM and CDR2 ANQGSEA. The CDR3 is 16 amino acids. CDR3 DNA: TGCAGCGCCGTCGGGACAGGGGGTGTCAGGGAAGAGACCCAGTACTTC. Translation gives CSAVGTGGVREETQYF.

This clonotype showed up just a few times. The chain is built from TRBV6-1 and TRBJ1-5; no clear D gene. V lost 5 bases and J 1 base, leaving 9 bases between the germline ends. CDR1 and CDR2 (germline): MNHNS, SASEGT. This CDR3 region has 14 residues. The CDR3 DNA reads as TGTGCCAGCAGTATGGACGGGAGCAATCAGCCCCAGCATTTT. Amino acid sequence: CASSMDGSNQPQHF.

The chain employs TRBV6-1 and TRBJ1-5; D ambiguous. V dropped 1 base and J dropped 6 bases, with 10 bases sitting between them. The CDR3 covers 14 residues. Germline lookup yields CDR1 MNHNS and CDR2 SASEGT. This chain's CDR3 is CASSEVTAFQPQHF. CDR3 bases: TGTGCCAGCAGTGAAGTGACCGCGTTTCAGCCCCAGCATTTT.

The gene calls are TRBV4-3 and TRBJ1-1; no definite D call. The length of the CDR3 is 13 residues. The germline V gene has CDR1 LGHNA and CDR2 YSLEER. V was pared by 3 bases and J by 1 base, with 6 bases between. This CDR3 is CASSHDKNTEAFF. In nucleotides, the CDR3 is TGCGCCAGCAGCCACGACAAGAACACTGAAGCTTTCTTT.

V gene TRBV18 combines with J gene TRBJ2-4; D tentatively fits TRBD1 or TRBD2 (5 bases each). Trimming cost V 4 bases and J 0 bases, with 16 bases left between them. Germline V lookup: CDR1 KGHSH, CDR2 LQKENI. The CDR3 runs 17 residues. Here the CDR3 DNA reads TGTGCCAGCTCACAATCCCCGGGGCCAATAGCCAAAAACATTCAGTACTTC. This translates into CASSQSPGPIAKNIQYF.

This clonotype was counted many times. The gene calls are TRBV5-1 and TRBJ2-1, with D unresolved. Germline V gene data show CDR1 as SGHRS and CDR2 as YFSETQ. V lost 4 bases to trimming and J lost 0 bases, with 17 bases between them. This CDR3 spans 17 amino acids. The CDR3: CASSPSSRLTSYNEQFF. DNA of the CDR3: TGCGCCAGCAGCCCATCATCCAGATTAACCTCCTACAATGAGCAGTTCTTC.

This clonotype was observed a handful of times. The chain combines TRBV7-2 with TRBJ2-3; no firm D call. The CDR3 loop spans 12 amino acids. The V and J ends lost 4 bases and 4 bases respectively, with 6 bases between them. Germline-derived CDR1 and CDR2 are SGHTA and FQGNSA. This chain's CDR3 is CASSYIADTQYF. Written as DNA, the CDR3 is TGTGCCAGCAGCTACATTGCAGATACGCAGTATTTT.

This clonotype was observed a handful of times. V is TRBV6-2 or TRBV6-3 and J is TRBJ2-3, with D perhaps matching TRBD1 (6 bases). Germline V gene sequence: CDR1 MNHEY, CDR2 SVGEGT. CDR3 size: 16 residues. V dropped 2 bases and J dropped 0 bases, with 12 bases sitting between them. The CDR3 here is CASSYGTIPSTDTQYF. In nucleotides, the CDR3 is TGTGCCAGCAGTTACGGGACAATTCCTAGCACAGATACGCAGTATTTT.

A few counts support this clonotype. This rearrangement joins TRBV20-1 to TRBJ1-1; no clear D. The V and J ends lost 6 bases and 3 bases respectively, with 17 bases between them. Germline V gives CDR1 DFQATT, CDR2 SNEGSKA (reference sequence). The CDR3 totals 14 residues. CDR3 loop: CSASRRVGDTEAFF. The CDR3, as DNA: TGCAGTGCCAGCCGAAGGGTTGGGGACACTGAAGCTTTCTTT.

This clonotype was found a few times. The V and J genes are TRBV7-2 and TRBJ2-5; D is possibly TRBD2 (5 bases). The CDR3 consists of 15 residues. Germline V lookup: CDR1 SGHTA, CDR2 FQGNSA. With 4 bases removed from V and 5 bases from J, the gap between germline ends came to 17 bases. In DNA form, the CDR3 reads TGTGCCAGCAGCTCACCGGCCCTCGGGATGGAGACCCAGTACTTC. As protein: CASSSPALGMETQYF.

CDR3 region: CASSPTPGAGANVLTF. As DNA, the CDR3 is TGTGCCAGCTCCCCGACACCAGGGGCTGGGGCCAACGTCCTGACTTTC. The rearrangement links TRBV18 to TRBJ2-6; TRBD1 is a possible D gene (6 bases). V dropped 6 bases and J dropped 2 bases, with 14 bases sitting between them. CDR1 is KGHSH, CDR2 LQKENI, per germline. The CDR3 loop spans 16 amino acids.

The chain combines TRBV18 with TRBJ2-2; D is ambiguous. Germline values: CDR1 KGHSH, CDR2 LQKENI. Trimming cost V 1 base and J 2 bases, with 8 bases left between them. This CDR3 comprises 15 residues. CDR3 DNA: TGTGCCAGCTCACCACGTCCTGAAAACACCGGGGAGCTGTTTTTT. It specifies CASSPRPENTGELFF.